The TCR beta chain under discussion was sequenced for a study of blood T cell repertoires in COVID-19. The wider study: Acute and convalescent COVID-19 samples came from the United States, Italy and Spain. PBMCs, B-cell-depleted T cells, or T cells provided the cDNA or gDNA that made up the material.

Seattle participants joined during active infection and were tracked over time. CDR3 length: 17 residues. V shed 4 bases, J shed 4 bases, and the junction held 13 bases outside the gene matches. Germline-derived CDR1 and CDR2 are LGHNA and YNFKEQ. Authors' processing steps: Scientists estimated how many nucleated cells there were by amplifying reference gene primers. This table comes from immunoSEQ multiplex PCR, and its TCRdb copy is limited to in-frame clones, with some not included. V, J and clone size derive from that table, while D and trimming were established from the DNA sequence. The sample yields 390,000 or so clones, roughly 90% seen once.

This rearrangement joins TRBV4-2 to TRBJ1-1, with 9 bases lining up with TRBD1. Input material: peripheral blood. The sequence was obtained from a woman aged 25 to 39 with COVID-19, enrolled during active disease. In DNA, the CDR3 is TGTGCCAGCAGCCCCCTCGGACAGGGGATGGGTACCACTGAAGCTTTCTTT. Translating it yields CASSPLGQGMGTTEAFF.